This T cell receptor (beta chain) was sequenced for a study of T cell clonotyping in hematopoietic cell transplantation. General observations from the study: Graft donor and pretransplant recipient Inverse Simpson Index values predicted broader posttransplant TCR diversity.

TCRdb's table, derived via immunoSEQ multiplex PCR, lists solely in-frame clones and lacks some. This table holds approximately 1,000 clones, under 80% found once. V was shortened by 5 bases and J by 10 bases, with 11 bases between the two germline ends. The CDR3 has 10 residues. Germline CDR1 and CDR2: GTSNPN and SVGIG (reference sequence). Turning to this clone: The antigen remains undetermined.

The receptor's source is a female patient aged 25-39 years who had an allogeneic stem cell transplant, so T cells may come from the graft donor. Some clones in this sample may be carry-over from other donors' samples. The chain couples TRBV30 to TRBJ1-2; unclear D gene. The sequencing used peripheral blood mononuclear cells, collected 100 days after allogeneic stem cell transplant. The DNA for the CDR3 is TGTGCCTGGTGGACGGGATCCTACACCTTC. Translating gives CAWWTGSYTF.